The source of this T cell receptor beta chain is a study of T cell responses to AZD1222 COVID-19 vaccine. Points on this clone: Antigen specificity is unknown.

General study findings and limits: Donors skewed white British and female; clonal diversity was possibly underestimated. None of the repertoires were sampled until the peak T cell response had passed. Vaccination with two AZD1222 doses was followed by a rise in Spike-specific TCR breadth and depth.

The data were produced by immunoSEQ multiplex PCR, yet TCRdb's version contains in-frame clones alone and is incomplete. Counted here are nearly 110,000 clones, roughly 87% occurring once; the ten biggest clones make up 7% to 9%. CDR1 is MGHRA, CDR2 YSYEKL, per germline. V lost 0 bases to trimming and J lost 7 bases, with 12 bases between them. The CDR3 totals 14 residues. The TCR comes from an adult who received the AZD1222 COVID-19 vaccine. The genes are TRBV4-1 and TRBJ1-2; D possibly corresponds to TRBD1 (5 bases). The sequenced sample was peripheral blood, obtained 28 days after the second AZD1222 dose. The CDR3 DNA reads as TGCGCCAGCAGCCAAGACAGTGGGGGTTTTGGCTACACCTTC. It translates to CASSQDSGGFGYTF.